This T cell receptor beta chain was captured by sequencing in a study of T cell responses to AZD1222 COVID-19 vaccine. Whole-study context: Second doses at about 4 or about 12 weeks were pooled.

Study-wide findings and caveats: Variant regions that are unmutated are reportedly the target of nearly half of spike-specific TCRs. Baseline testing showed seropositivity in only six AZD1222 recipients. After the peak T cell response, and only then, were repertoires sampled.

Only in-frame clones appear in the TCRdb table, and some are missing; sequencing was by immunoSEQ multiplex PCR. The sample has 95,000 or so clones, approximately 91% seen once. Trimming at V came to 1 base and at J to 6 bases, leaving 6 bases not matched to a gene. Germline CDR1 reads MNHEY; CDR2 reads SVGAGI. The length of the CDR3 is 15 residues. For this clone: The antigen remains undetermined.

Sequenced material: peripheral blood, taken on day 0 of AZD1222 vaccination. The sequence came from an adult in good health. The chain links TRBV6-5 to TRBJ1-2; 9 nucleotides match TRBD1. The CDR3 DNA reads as TGTGCCAGCAGTTACTTTACACAGGGGGCGAATGGCTACACCTTC. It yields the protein CASSYFTQGANGYTF.